This entry is about one T cell receptor (beta chain). Its antigen is still unknown. The investigators amplified TCR beta CDR3 regions from RNA transcripts. The TCR CDR3 first-round RT-PCR relied on the HTBI primer set. TCRdb re-called the multiplex PCR reads with MiXCR, one entry per CDR3 protein. This table holds approximately 690,000 distinct CDR3 sequences, about 14% found once. This sample is part of a study of T cells in Graves' hyperthyroidism and ophthalmopathy. Study-level findings and limits: Researchers report that a 13 V-J model separated ophthalmopathy from stable hyperthyroidism. With a median lead of around 6.7 months before onset, the model predicted ophthalmopathy.

The CDR3 is 18 residues long. V trimming: 6 bases; J trimming: 2 bases; junction bases outside the gene matches: 11. Germline CDR1 reads MNHNS; CDR2 reads SASEGT. Each person with ophthalmopathy scored at least 3 on the Clinical Activity Score, reached NOSPECS grade 4 or higher, and had been ill under 3 months. From approximately 9.5 ml of fresh peripheral blood, PBMCs were isolated. Material for sequencing was blood. V gene TRBV6-1 combines with J gene TRBJ2-4; TRBD2 agrees at 12 bases. The clonotype was recovered from a woman in her forties or fifties with Graves' ophthalmopathy. The CDR3 bases are TGTGCCAGCAGGGAGACTAGCGGGAGTTCCATAACCAAAAACATTCAGTACTTC. This codes for CASRETSGSSITKNIQYF.